Shown below are 24 T cell receptor beta chains from a single sample sequenced in a study of blood T cell repertoires in COVID-19. TCRdb's copy holds only in-frame clones and misses some; the assay was immunoSEQ multiplex PCR. The table lists about 190,000 clones, nearly 90% of them singletons. Sequencing used peripheral blood. These receptor sequences come from a man aged 45-60 years with acute or convalescent COVID-19.

The chain links TRBV5-4 to TRBJ2-1; 13 positions match TRBD2. V shed 4 bases, J shed 9 bases, and the junction held 4 bases outside the gene matches. From germline, CDR1 is SGHNT and CDR2 YYREEE (reference sequence). This CDR3 region has 14 residues. CDR3 loop: CASSTGLAGTEQFF. DNA of the CDR3: TGTGCCAGCAGCACGGGACTAGCGGGAACTGAGCAGTTCTTC.

The rearrangement uses TRBV5-1 and TRBJ2-5, with 9 bases fitting TRBD2. The CDR3 contains 14 residues. After removal of 7 bases from V and 7 bases from J, the junction contained 11 bases not matched to a gene. Germline V gives CDR1 SGHRS, CDR2 YFSETQ. DNA for the CDR3: TGCGCCAGCTCTGGGGCTAGCGGGGATCGGACCCAGTACTTC. Its translation is CASSGASGDRTQYF.

The chain couples TRBV5-1 to TRBJ2-3; no definite D call. From germline, CDR1 is SGHRS and CDR2 YFSETQ. V lost 4 bases and J lost 3, with 15 bases in between. The CDR3 runs 15 residues. Here the CDR3 DNA reads TGCGCCAGCAGCCCCTCTCTAGTTAAGACAGATACGCAGTATTTT. It yields the protein CASSPSLVKTDTQYF.

The V and J genes are TRBV7-3 and TRBJ2-1; no reliable D call. Germline V gene data show CDR1 as SGHTA and CDR2 as FQGTGA. The germline V and J ends were trimmed by 0 bases and 0 bases, with 9 bases remaining between them. The CDR3 contains 16 residues. The CDR3 is CASSLTALSSYNEQFF. The DNA of the CDR3 is TGTGCCAGCAGCTTAACTGCCCTGAGCTCCTACAATGAGCAGTTCTTC.

This chain joins TRBV11-2 and TRBJ1-5; possible D gene TRBD1, 6 bases. The CDR3 is 15 amino acids. V dropped 1 base and J dropped 5 bases, with 12 bases sitting between them. Germline-derived CDR1 and CDR2 are SGHAT and FQNNGV. In DNA, the CDR3 is TGTGCCAGCAGCTTAGGGCCAAAGGGGGATCAGCCCCAGCATTTT. Its protein is CASSLGPKGDQPQHF.

In this sample, this clone turned up a few times. This chain links TRBV30 with TRBJ1-1; D remains ambiguous. The CDR3 totals 10 residues. Trimming took off 5 bases at V and 8 bases at J, with 9 bases between the two ends. CDR1 and CDR2 from the germline V gene are GTSNPN and SVGIG (reference sequence). The CDR3 DNA reads TGTGCCTGGGGGCGAGGGGAAGCTTTCTTT. It yields the protein CAWGRGEAFF.

The chain joins TRBV10-3 to TRBJ1-3; D unresolved. Trimming removed 3 bases from V and 2 bases from J, with 11 bases in between. CDR1 is ENHRY and CDR2 is SYGVKD in the germline V gene. The CDR3 totals 15 residues. The CDR3: CAISDFGGPGNTIYF. CDR3 DNA: TGTGCCATCAGTGATTTTGGAGGGCCTGGAAACACCATATATTTT.

The chain joins TRBV28 to TRBJ1-3, with D maybe TRBD1 (5 bases). The V end lost 4 bases, the J end lost 2 bases, and 9 bases lay between the germline ends. This CDR3 spans 14 amino acids. Per the germline V gene, CDR1 is MDHEN and CDR2 is SYDVKM. The CDR3 coding sequence is TGTGCCAGCAGTTGGGGGGGGACTGGAAACACCATATATTTT. This codes for CASSWGGTGNTIYF.

This chain joins TRBV9 and TRBJ2-1, with D possibly TRBD1 on 9 matching bases. Germline CDR1 and CDR2: SGDLS and YYNGEE. The CDR3 runs to 16 residues. Trimming took 3 bases from V and 3 from J, leaving 16 bases between them. In nucleotides, the CDR3 is TGTGCCAGCAGCGGAGGGACAGGGACTAGCTACAATGAGCAGTTCTTC. Amino acid sequence: CASSGGTGTSYNEQFF.

V is TRBV4-3 and J is TRBJ2-3, with D possibly being TRBD2 (5 bases). Trimming removed 0 bases at V and 5 bases at J, with 12 bases between. Germline V gene lookup returns CDR1 LGHNA and CDR2 YSLEER. The CDR3 has 15 residues. CDR3 region: CASSQDIIAQDTQYF. In DNA, the CDR3 is TGCGCCAGCAGCCAAGATATAATAGCGCAAGATACGCAGTATTTT.

V is TRBV28 and J is TRBJ1-2; D is possibly TRBD1 (5 bases). Trimming left V 3 bases short and J 2 bases short, with 13 bases between. From germline, CDR1 is MDHEN and CDR2 SYDVKM. This CDR3 is built from 15 residues. The CDR3 spells CASSFPEGNNYGYTF. The CDR3 DNA follows: TGTGCCAGCAGTTTCCCGGAGGGGAACAACTATGGCTACACCTTC.

V usage is TRBV9 and J usage is TRBJ1-4; D ambiguous. Germline values: CDR1 SGDLS, CDR2 YYNGEE. Trimming cost V 4 bases and J 2 bases, with 18 bases left between them. The CDR3 has 17 amino acids. The CDR3 loop is CASSPSPTAGTNEKLFF. The CDR3 coding sequence is TGTGCCAGCAGCCCGAGCCCAACAGCGGGCACTAATGAAAAACTGTTTTTT.

The V call is TRBV24-1, the J call TRBJ1-5, with a tentative D call TRBD1 (5 bases). The CDR3 extends over 14 amino acids. From germline, CDR1 is KGHDR and CDR2 SFDVKD. Between the trimmed V and J ends, which lost 5 bases and 1 base, there was a span of 8 bases. Here the CDR3 DNA reads TGTGCCACCAGTGGACAGCTAAGCAATCAGCCCCAGCATTTT. It translates to CATSGQLSNQPQHF.

The V and J genes are TRBV9 and TRBJ2-2; 7 nucleotides align to TRBD2. V trimming: 0 bases; J trimming: 7 bases; junction bases outside the gene matches: 9. The germline CDR1 and CDR2 sequences are SGDLS and YYNGEE. The CDR3 spans 16 residues. The CDR3 nucleotides are TGTGCCAGCAGCGTAGGGCTAGCGGAGGGGCACGGGGAGCTGTTTTTT. This gives the protein CASSVGLAEGHGELFF.

V usage is TRBV27 and J usage is TRBJ1-5; 9 bases are a match to TRBD1. The CDR3 is made up of 15 amino acids. V lost 5 bases to trimming and J lost 6 bases; unmatched junction nucleotides: 8. The germline V gene has CDR1 MNHEY and CDR2 SMNVEV (reference sequence). DNA of the CDR3: TGTGCCAGCAGTCCAGGGGACAGGGCTGGTCAGCCCCAGCATTTT. Residues: CASSPGDRAGQPQHF.

The chain combines TRBV10-3 with TRBJ2-1, with TRBD2 matching 11 bases. Germline loops: CDR1 ENHRY, CDR2 SYGVKD. CDR3 size: 15 residues. The ends lost 6 bases at V and 9 bases at J; junction bases unmatched: 10. In DNA, the CDR3 is TGTGCCATCAGCCCCGGGACTAGCGGAGGGGGTGAGCAGTTCTTC. This encodes CAISPGTSGGGEQFF.

The rearrangement links TRBV6-2 or TRBV6-3 to TRBJ1-5; D not resolved. Germline values: CDR1 MNHEY, CDR2 SVGEGT. V was trimmed by 2 bases and J by 4 bases, leaving 6 bases between them. The CDR3 extends over 13 amino acids. CDR3 nucleotides: TGTGCCAGCAGTTACGGTCAGAATCAGCCCCAGCATTTT. Amino acids: CASSYGQNQPQHF.

This CDR3 is CASSLGGAGVTDTQYF. The DNA of the CDR3 is TGTGCCAGCAGTTTGGGGGGGGCGGGCGTTACCGATACGCAGTATTTT. The genes are TRBV28 and TRBJ2-3; possibly TRBD2 for D (7 bases). V shed 3 bases and J shed 6 bases, with 19 bases lying between them. The germline V gene encodes CDR1 MDHEN and CDR2 SYDVKM. The CDR3 has 16 residues.

The rearrangement links TRBV15 to TRBJ2-3, with 8 bases that match TRBD2. CDR1 LNHNV and CDR2 YYDKDF come from the germline V gene (reference sequence). Trimming at V came to 0 bases and at J to 2 bases, leaving 10 bases not matched to a gene. The CDR3 covers 18 residues. The CDR3 nucleotides read TGTGCCACCAGCAGAGATCCCCCGGGACTAGACCACACAGATACGCAGTATTTT. Translating it yields CATSRDPPGLDHTDTQYF.

This clone was seen once. This chain links TRBV19 with TRBJ1-5, with D tentatively TRBD1 (6 bases). This CDR3 spans 20 amino acids. V gave up 5 bases and J gave up 0 bases, with 26 bases separating them. Germline V gives CDR1 LNHDA, CDR2 SQIVND (reference sequence). The CDR3 nucleotides read TGTGCCAGTAGTTCTCCCCCGGGACACCGGGACCCATATAGCAATCAGCCCCAGCATTTT. Translating it yields CASSSPPGHRDPYSNQPQHF.

This chain uses TRBV7-9 with TRBJ2-3; 7 bases fit TRBD1. The CDR3 is made up of 16 amino acids. The germline V gene has CDR1 SEHNR and CDR2 FQNEAQ (reference sequence). V shed 5 bases and J 1 base; nucleotides not matched to a gene: 9. As DNA, the CDR3 is TGTGCCAGCAGCATTCGACAGGGTGGGCGCACAGATACGCAGTATTTT. Protein sequence: CASSIRQGGRTDTQYF.

The V and J genes are TRBV4-3 and TRBJ2-5; TRBD1 is a possible D gene (5 bases). CDR1 LGHNA and CDR2 YSLEER come from the germline V gene. V gave up 1 base and J gave up 5 bases, with 14 bases separating them. The CDR3 sequence is 15 residues long. CDR3 DNA: TGCGCCAGCAGCCAAGGGGCAGGGATATTCGAGACCCAGTACTTC. Amino acid sequence: CASSQGAGIFETQYF.

The V and J genes are TRBV27 and TRBJ2-7; D unclear. CDR1 is MNHEY, CDR2 SMNVEV, per germline (reference sequence). V dropped 2 bases and J dropped 3 bases, with 8 bases sitting between them. This CDR3 is built from 13 residues. The CDR3 DNA reads as TGTGCCAGCAGTTTAACCGGTTACTACGAGCAGTACTTC. Translation gives CASSLTGYYEQYF.

V usage is TRBV6-5 and J usage is TRBJ2-5, with D possibly being TRBD1 (6 bases). Trimming took off 6 bases at V and 1 base at J, with 12 bases between the two ends. Germline loops: CDR1 MNHEY, CDR2 SVGAGI. This CDR3 comprises 14 residues. CDR3 protein: CASRGDILQETQYF. CDR3 coding DNA: TGTGCCAGCAGAGGGGACATCCTCCAAGAGACCCAGTACTTC.